The 31 T cell receptor beta chains below come from one sample, sequenced in a study of cytomegalovirus exposure and HLA in healthy donors. The PCR made use of 60 Vbeta and 13 Jbeta primers. The protocol was immunoSEQ multiplex PCR, while the TCRdb copy is restricted to in-frame clones and leaves out a portion. Among some 150,000 clones, approximately 9% were seen once, and the ten largest hold approximately 2%. The source material was PBMCs. These receptors all stem from a male donor in good health and CMV-seronegative.

There are a few counts of this clone. The chain uses TRBV5-1 and TRBJ2-3, with a weak D call TRBD1 (5 bases). The CDR3 runs 18 residues. The V gene lost 4 bases and the J gene lost 2 bases, with 23 bases spanning the gap. The germline gives CDR1 SGHRS, CDR2 YFSETQ. Written as DNA, the CDR3 is TGCGCCAGCAGCCCACCGCACTCAGACAGTCCGCTCACAGATACGCAGTATTTT. It codes for CASSPPHSDSPLTDTQYF.

The rearrangement links TRBV27 to TRBJ2-1, with D perhaps TRBD2 (5 bases). This CDR3 is built from 16 residues. Trimming left V 2 bases short and J 4 bases short, with 15 bases between. Looked up from germline, CDR1 is MNHEY and CDR2 is SMNVEV (reference sequence). The CDR3 spells CASSLTPRRAYNEQFF. The DNA for the CDR3 is TGTGCCAGCAGTTTAACCCCTAGGCGGGCTTACAATGAGCAGTTCTTC.

This clone has just a few counts. The rearrangement uses TRBV29-1 and TRBJ1-2; 9 nucleotides align to TRBD1. The CDR3 is made up of 16 amino acids. Germline lookup yields CDR1 SQVTM and CDR2 ANQGSEA. V shed 0 bases, J shed 8 bases, and the junction held 13 bases outside the gene matches. CDR3 region: CSVEDRGTGPSSGYTF. CDR3 bases: TGCAGCGTTGAAGATCGCGGGACAGGGCCTTCATCGGGCTACACCTTC.

The chain is built from TRBV7-6 and TRBJ2-3, with 12 bases fitting TRBD2. Germline values: CDR1 SGHVS, CDR2 FNYEAQ. V shed 3 bases and J 1 base; nucleotides not matched to a gene: 2. The CDR3 is 16 residues long. As DNA, the CDR3 is TGTGCCAGCAGCTTCGCTAGCGGGGGGGGCACAGATACGCAGTATTTT. Translated, it gives CASSFASGGGTDTQYF.

A few counts support this clone. The rearrangement uses TRBV10-3 and TRBJ1-5; 9 positions match TRBD1. Germline V lookup: CDR1 ENHRY, CDR2 SYGVKD. This CDR3 comprises 15 residues. V trimming: 6 bases; J trimming: 0 bases; junction bases outside the gene matches: 3. This CDR3 is CAISQGQGSNQPQHF. Here the CDR3 DNA reads TGTGCCATCAGCCAGGGACAGGGTAGCAATCAGCCCCAGCATTTT.

The chain is built from TRBV7-2 and TRBJ1-5; D ambiguous. The length of the CDR3 is 13 residues. Trimming removed 5 bases from V and 5 bases from J, with 10 bases in between. Germline V gene data show CDR1 as SGHTA and CDR2 as FQGNSA. The CDR3 sequence is CASSSGRDQPQHF. Here the CDR3 DNA reads TGTGCCAGCAGCAGCGGGAGGGATCAGCCCCAGCATTTT. Complete variable domain (other parts from reference TRBV7-2 and TRBJ1-5): GAGVSQSPSNKVTEKGKDVELRCDPISGHTALYWYRQSLGQGLEFLIYFQGNSAPDKSGLPSDRFSAERTGGSVSTLTIQRTQQEDSAVYLCASSSGRDQPQHFGDGTRLSIL.

This clone appeared a few times. One end of the junction does not line up with germline, which may come from a read error. Other DNA sequences in this specimen translate into the identical CDR3. The genes are TRBV5-4 and TRBJ2-2; 8 bases line up with TRBD1. CDR1 and CDR2 (germline): SGHNT, YYREEE (reference sequence). The CDR3 runs 16 residues. The CDR3 coding sequence is TGTGCCAGCAGCCTACCGGGACAGGCCTCCACCGGGGAACTGTTTTTT. Translating gives CASSLPGQASTGELFF. Looking up the rest from reference TRBV5-4 and TRBJ2-2 gives the full variable domain: ETGVTQSPTHLIKTRGQQVTLRCSSQSGHNTVSWYQQALGQGPQFIFQYYREEENGRGNFPPRFSGLQFPNYSSELNVNALELDDSALYLCASSLPGQASTGELFFGEGSRLTVL.

The rearrangement joins TRBV7-3 to TRBJ2-2; no definite D call. Trimming left V 6 bases short and J 2 bases short, with 7 bases between. Germline CDR1 SGHTA, CDR2 FQGTGA. The CDR3 extends over 13 amino acids. The CDR3 DNA reads TGTGCCAGCAGAGGCGGAAACACCGGGGAGCTGTTTTTT. This encodes CASRGGNTGELFF.

The rearrangement links TRBV30 to TRBJ2-7; a possible D gene is TRBD2 (6 bases). There are 17 residues in the CDR3. The V and J ends lost 2 bases and 2 bases respectively, with 22 bases between them. Germline V gene data show CDR1 as GTSNPN and CDR2 as SVGIG (reference sequence). The CDR3 DNA reads TGTGCCTGGAGTCTGGTTCGTGGGGGGAGCCGACCCTACGAGCAGTACTTC. Its protein product is CAWSLVRGGSRPYEQYF.

For this clone: Other DNA sequences in the sample encode the same CDR3. The chain combines TRBV19 with TRBJ2-1; 12 bases map to TRBD2. Germline loops: CDR1 LNHDA, CDR2 SQIVND (reference sequence). V dropped 7 bases and J dropped 6; count of bases not matched to a gene: 4. This CDR3 has 14 amino acids. The DNA for the CDR3 is TGTGCCAGTACACTAGCGGGGGGTCGCAATGAGCAGTTCTTC. Translated: CASTLAGGRNEQFF.

This sequence joins TRBV4-1 and TRBJ2-7, with TRBD2 matching 13 bases. In germline, CDR1 is MGHRA, CDR2 YSYEKL. The CDR3 contains 16 residues. V shed 4 bases, J shed 3 bases, and the junction held 6 bases outside the gene matches. The CDR3 spells CASSRGLAGVVYEQYF. DNA of the CDR3: TGCGCCAGCAGCCGAGGACTAGCGGGGGTCGTCTACGAGCAGTACTTC.

The genes are TRBV27 and TRBJ2-7; 9 nucleotides line up with TRBD2. V gave up 1 base and J gave up 5 bases; unmatched junction bases: 6. CDR3 length equals 15 residues. Germline values: CDR1 MNHEY, CDR2 SMNVEV (reference sequence). The CDR3 DNA is TGTGCCAGCAGTTTATGGGGTAGCGGGAGTAACGAGCAGTACTTC. This gives the protein CASSLWGSGSNEQYF.

The chain couples TRBV4-3 to TRBJ2-1; D perhaps matches TRBD2 (6 bases). The CDR3 sequence is 15 residues long. Trimming left V 0 bases short and J 7 bases short, with 13 bases between. CDR1 is LGHNA and CDR2 is YSLEER in the germline V gene. CDR3 loop: CASSQDRGRGNEQFF. In nucleotides, the CDR3 is TGCGCCAGCAGCCAAGATAGGGGTCGGGGGAATGAGCAGTTCTTC.

This clone turned up a few times. The genes are TRBV4-1 and TRBJ1-5; no definite D call. Germline assignment: CDR1 MGHRA and CDR2 YSYEKL. The CDR3 runs 15 residues. Deletions cut 5 bases from V and 1 base from J, with 12 bases between. CDR3 region: CASSVRAGSNQPQHF. CDR3 in DNA: TGCGCCAGCAGCGTGAGGGCGGGGAGCAATCAGCCCCAGCATTTT.

The CDR3 coding sequence is TGTGCCAGCAGCTCCGGACTAGCGGGCAAGTTCTTC. The encoded protein is CASSSGLAGKFF. The chain employs TRBV11-3 and TRBJ2-1; 11 bases agree with TRBD2. CDR3 length equals 12 residues. Looked up from germline, CDR1 is SGHNT and CDR2 is YENEEA. With 4 bases clipped from V and 14 bases from J, the junction kept 4 bases outside the gene matches.

The rearrangement links TRBV7-2 to TRBJ1-1; no definite D call. The CDR3 length is 15 residues. The V end lost 1 base, the J end lost 2 bases, and 11 bases lay between the germline ends. Germline lookup yields CDR1 SGHTA and CDR2 FQGNSA. The CDR3 sequence: CASSLGPGKNTEAFF. The CDR3 bases are TGTGCCAGCAGCTTAGGACCCGGGAAAAACACTGAAGCTTTCTTT.

The chain is built from TRBV7-2 and TRBJ2-7, with 8 bases lining up with TRBD1. The length of the CDR3 is 14 residues. V dropped 10 bases and J dropped 3; count of bases not matched to a gene: 11. Germline V lookup: CDR1 SGHTA, CDR2 FQGNSA. As DNA, the CDR3 is TGTGCCACCTCAAAGGACAGGGTCAACTACGAGCAGTACTTC. As protein: CATSKDRVNYEQYF.

There are a few counts of this clone. CDR3 nucleotide sequence: TGTGCCAGCAGCTACGGGGGGGATACGCAGTATTTT. Amino acid sequence: CASSYGGDTQYF. V and J are TRBV7-3 and TRBJ2-3; TRBD2 matches 7 bases. V gave up 4 bases and J gave up 6 bases; unmatched junction bases: 1. The CDR3 is 12 residues long. Germline CDR1 and CDR2: SGHTA and FQGTGA.

This clone was seen more than once but under ten times. J is TRBJ2-1 and V is TRBV6-6; TRBD1 agrees at 10 bases. Germline loops: CDR1 MNHNY, CDR2 SVGAGI (reference sequence). The CDR3 length is 13 residues. V dropped 10 bases and J dropped 4; count of bases not matched to a gene: 4. CDR3 nucleotides: TGTGCCATCCGGGACAGGGGTTACAATGAGCAGTTCTTC. Its protein product is CAIRDRGYNEQFF.

This clone has just a few counts. The V call is TRBV11-1, the J call TRBJ2-3, with TRBD2 matching 9 bases. Germline values: CDR1 SGHAT, CDR2 FQDESV (reference sequence). This CDR3 is 17 amino acids long. The trim removed 5 bases at V and 5 bases at J, leaving 14 bases unmatched. CDR3 in amino acids: CASSPNIAGVGEDTQYF. CDR3 nucleotides: TGTGCCAGCAGCCCCAACATAGCGGGGGTTGGGGAAGATACGCAGTATTTT.

This chain connects TRBV2 to TRBJ2-3; D may be TRBD2 (5 bases). The germline CDR1 and CDR2 sequences are SNHLY and FYNNEI. V lost 3 bases, J lost 4 bases, and 14 bases lay in between. The CDR3 consists of 15 residues. CDR3: CASSEPGKRADTQYF. The CDR3, as DNA: TGTGCCAGCAGTGAGCCGGGGAAGAGGGCAGATACGCAGTATTTT.

This clone was picked up a small number of times. This chain links TRBV9 with TRBJ2-5; D is undetermined. Trimming cost V 3 bases and J 5 bases, with 17 bases left between them. The germline gives CDR1 SGDLS, CDR2 YYNGEE. This CDR3 region has 15 residues. The CDR3 loop is CASSALNVVWETQYF. CDR3 coding DNA: TGTGCCAGCAGCGCACTCAATGTGGTTTGGGAGACCCAGTACTTC.

The rearrangement joins TRBV10-3 to TRBJ1-2; TRBD1 is a possible D gene (5 bases). CDR1 and CDR2 (germline): ENHRY, SYGVKD. There are 18 residues in the CDR3. V was trimmed by 3 bases and J by 5 bases, leaving 25 bases between them. DNA for the CDR3: TGTGCCATCAGTGAATCGGGGGGAATACCCACAATAGCGTATGGCTACACCTTC. It is translated as CAISESGGIPTIAYGYTF.

A few counts support this clone. V usage is TRBV7-3 and J usage is TRBJ2-3, with 7 bases identical to TRBD1. This CDR3 is 14 amino acids long. V dropped 5 bases and J dropped 8; count of bases not matched to a gene: 10. Germline assignment: CDR1 SGHTA and CDR2 FQGTGA. The CDR3 region is CASSTRQGAITQYF. In DNA form, the CDR3 reads TGTGCCAGCAGCACACGACAGGGCGCCATTACGCAGTATTTT. Complete variable domain (other parts from reference TRBV7-3 and TRBJ2-3): GAGVSQTPSNKVTEKGKYVELRCDPISGHTALYWYRQSLGQGPEFLIYFQGTGAADDSGLPNDRFFAVRPEGSVSTLKIQRTERGDSAVYLCASSTRQGAITQYFGPGTRLTVL.

The J gene is TRBJ2-5, the V gene TRBV5-1, with a weak D call TRBD1 (5 bases). The J call may be faulty, since TRBJ2-7 better matches the DNA end. Germline V gene lookup returns CDR1 SGHRS and CDR2 YFSETQ. The CDR3 length is 13 residues. CDR3 protein: CASSLDRLDEQYF. Here the CDR3 DNA reads TGCGCCAGCAGCTTGGACAGGTTGGACGAGCAGTACTTC.

The chain has TRBV5-1 and TRBJ2-7; D is perhaps TRBD1 (5 bases). Trimming took off 0 bases at V and 1 base at J, with 20 bases between the two ends. This CDR3 has 18 amino acids. Germline V lookup: CDR1 SGHRS, CDR2 YFSETQ. CDR3 sequence (DNA): TGCGCCAGCAGCTTGGTGATTGGTGGTTTGCAGGGTTCCTACGAGCAGTACTTC. Residues: CASSLVIGGLQGSYEQYF.

The chain combines TRBV18 with TRBJ2-1; D is uncertain. The CDR3 totals 11 residues. The ends were cut back, 3 bases at V and 10 bases at J, with 7 bases in the middle. Germline CDR1 reads KGHSH; CDR2 reads LQKENI. The CDR3 spells CASSPGSEQFF. CDR3 sequence (DNA): TGTGCCAGCTCACCCGGTTCCGAGCAGTTCTTC.

The J gene is TRBJ2-5, the V gene TRBV2; TRBD2 agrees at 12 bases. Germline lookup yields CDR1 SNHLY and CDR2 FYNNEI. This CDR3 is 16 amino acids long. After removal of 6 bases from V and 5 bases from J, the junction contained 10 bases not matched to a gene. CDR3 in amino acids: CASRGVLTSGSETQYF. CDR3 nucleotide sequence: TGTGCCAGCAGAGGAGTCCTGACTAGCGGGAGTGAGACCCAGTACTTC.

The chain recombines TRBV2 with TRBJ2-3, with 9 bases lining up with TRBD1. CDR1 and CDR2 (germline): SNHLY, FYNNEI. The CDR3 length is 17 residues. The V gene end was trimmed by 4 bases and the J gene end by 3 bases; junction bases not matched to a gene: 11. Here the CDR3 reads CASSVPGQGRGTDTQYF. The CDR3 region has the DNA TGTGCCAGCAGTGTTCCCGGACAGGGGAGGGGGACAGATACGCAGTATTTT.

This clone was detected only a few times. V is TRBV27 and J is TRBJ2-7, with 9 positions matching TRBD1. J gave up 5 bases and V 5 bases, and 13 bases lay outside the gene matches. Germline V gives CDR1 MNHEY, CDR2 SMNVEV (reference sequence). CDR3 length equals 16 residues. The CDR3 here is CASSTPPGQGTHEQYF. CDR3 bases: TGTGCCAGCAGTACCCCTCCGGGACAGGGTACCCACGAGCAGTACTTC.

CDR3 DNA: TGTGCCAGCAGCCCCACGGGACAGGGATCCTACGAGCAGTACTTC. Its protein product is CASSPTGQGSYEQYF. This chain uses TRBV7-9 with TRBJ2-5, with 9 bases matching TRBD1. The J call may be in error: the DNA end matches TRBJ2-7 better. CDR1 SEHNR and CDR2 FQNEAQ come from the germline V gene (reference sequence). The CDR3 consists of 15 residues.